The present TCR beta chain was sequenced within a study of T-cell memory formation after mild COVID-19 (dated by TCRdb to the early 2020s). In the study overall: TCR sequence clusters from the two donors were found to be largely donor specific. Two young, previously healthy adult volunteers made up the cohort, one male and one female. In a couple of donors, T-cell clones that expanded and contracted after mild COVID-19 were followed by sequencing TCRalpha and TCRbeta repertoires longitudinally. Overall study results and their limits: Some responding clones were found in pre-infection memory, which suggests that pre-existing cross-reactive memory T cells took part in the SARS-CoV-2 response. Contracting CD4+ clones were found mainly in CM and EM memory subsets, while CD8+ clones were enriched in EMRA. SARS-CoV-2 specificity of the second-wave clones peaking on day 37 was not confirmed. The study covered only a couple of mild cases, and larger cohorts including severe cases with pre-infection samples were considered necessary. Clones contracting from day 15 to 85 had balanced CD4/CD8 phenotypes, while a second wave expanding from day 15 to 37 was biased towards CD4+.

Measured from the cysteine to the phenylalanine, the CDR3 is 19 residues long. Only the CDR3 region is kept as DNA, spanning 57 bases read in frame from base 1. CDR1 and CDR2 (SGHDN, FVKESK) derive from the germline V gene. Deletion took 3 bases off V and 0 bases off J, with a span of 18 bases between the germline ends. This clonotype was counted many times. Its specific antigen is unknown. Base qualities are missing; no much larger clone stands one base away. Ficoll-Paque density gradient centrifugation was used to isolate PBMCs. Sequencing instrument: Illumina NovaSeq 6000. cDNA libraries for TCRalpha and TCRbeta were prepared by 5'RACE using constant-segment primers, with sample barcodes and unique molecular identifiers added. RNA was extracted from every sample with Trizol reagent. The libraries were amplified in two PCR steps, and the second step added a second sample barcode and Illumina TruSeq adapters. Libraries were sequenced on an Illumina NovaSeq with 2 x 150 bp paired-end reads. The authors' pipeline ran thus. The reads were demultiplexed and collapsed into UMI-guided consensus sequences using migec v1.2.7. Using mixcr v2.1.11, UMI consensuses were aligned to TRA and TRB V and J templates and then assembled into clonotypes. Expanded or contracted clonotypes were those called significant by both edgeR and NoisET, with noise models trained on biological replicates. For edgeR calls, the thresholds were a false discovery rate-adjusted p below 0.01 and a log2 fold-change of 1. As an exploratory analysis of dynamics, max-normalized trajectories of the 1000 most abundant clonotypes were examined by PCA with hierarchical clustering. Separately sequenced CD4+ and CD8+ repertoires were used to assign the CD4 or CD8 phenotype of responding clones. The public reads were reprocessed in TCRdb via fastp at Q25 and MiXCR, keeping in-frame beta chains. All rows with the same CDR3 protein become a single entry with the most common DNA and genes. The V and J calls shown here were made by TCRdb, not taken from the authors' results. For this sample there are a few hundred thousand distinct CDR3 sequences; 15% to 20% appear just once. The ten biggest clones cover around a fifth of the sample.

The chain employs TRBV14 and TRBJ2-6, with the identity of the D gene unclear. The specimen sequenced was PBMCs or a T cell subset sorted from them (not recorded which). The TCR comes from a man younger than 35 who had mild COVID-19 (a few samples of this study predate the infection). The sample titles of this study are shuffled in the database, so cell type and time point are left out; the donor was told from shared clones. CDR3 protein: CASSHPRSRRSSGANVLTF. The base sequence is TGTGCCAGCAGCCATCCAAGGAGCAGGCGAAGCTCTGGGGCCAACGTCCTGACTTTC.